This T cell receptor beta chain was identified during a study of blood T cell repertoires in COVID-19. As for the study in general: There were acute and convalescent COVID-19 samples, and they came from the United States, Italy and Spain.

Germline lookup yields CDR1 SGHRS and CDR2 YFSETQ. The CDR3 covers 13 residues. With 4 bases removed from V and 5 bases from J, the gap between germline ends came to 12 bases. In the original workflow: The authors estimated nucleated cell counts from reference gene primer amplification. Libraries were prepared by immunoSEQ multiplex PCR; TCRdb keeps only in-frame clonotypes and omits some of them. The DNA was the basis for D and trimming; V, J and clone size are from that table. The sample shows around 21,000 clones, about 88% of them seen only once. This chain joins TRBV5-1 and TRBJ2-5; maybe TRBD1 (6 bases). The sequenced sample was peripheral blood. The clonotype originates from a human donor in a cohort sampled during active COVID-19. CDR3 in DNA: TGCGCCAGCAGCAAGGGGACATCGGAGACCCAGTACTTC. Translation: CASSKGTSETQYF.